This T cell receptor (beta chain) was observed in a study of cytomegalovirus exposure and HLA in healthy donors. Background on the study: Within an early data release were about 85 million unique TCRs drawn from HLA-typed donors.

Comments on this clone: Its antigen is unidentified.

Notes on the study in general: A later analysis, which compared TCR beta chains of equal frequency, found the HLA-associated ones more clonally expanded. Most of the CMV-associated TCR beta chains (in a later analysis) appeared to be HLA-restricted. A prior analysis recorded that most TCR beta V segments were productive about 87% or about 30% of the time.

This PCR relied on a set of 60 Vbeta primers and 13 Jbeta primers. Measured with immunoSEQ multiplex PCR; TCRdb has only the in-frame clones, and not every one. This table holds about 190,000 clones, roughly 75% found once. Source material: PBMCs. The receptor was derived from a man aged 25 to 40 in good health and CMV-seropositive.

CDR3 sequence: CASSSRDRGRAEAFF. The CDR3 DNA follows: TGTGCCAGCAGCTCCCGGGACAGGGGAAGGGCTGAAGCTTTCTTT. The chain combines TRBV9 with TRBJ1-1; the match to TRBD1 covers 10 bases. Germline V CDR1 and CDR2: SGDLS, YYNGEE. The CDR3 extends over 15 amino acids. The J segment lost 6 bases and the V segment lost 4 bases, leaving 9 bases of the junction unmatched.